This T cell receptor (beta chain) was documented in a study of shared clonotypes between healthy human individuals. Sequencing used immunoSEQ multiplex PCR; TCRdb keeps in-frame clones, though not all of them. The sample yields roughly 890,000 clones, approximately 92% seen once. Study outcomes and limitations: All-four-donor shared clonotypes had higher generation probabilities than non-shared clonotypes did.

A note on this clone: Its antigen remains unidentified.

Naive CD8 isolation took CD45RO-negative cells positively selected for CCR7 and excluded terminally differentiated effector memory CD45RA+ cells. In germline, CDR1 is GTSNPN, CDR2 SVGIG (reference sequence). V shed 5 bases, J shed 5 bases, and the junction held 11 bases outside the gene matches. This CDR3 region has 15 residues. The receptor was derived from a man aged 25-45 years in good health. Sequencing was carried out using naive CD8+ T cells sorted from blood. The rearrangement joins TRBV30 to TRBJ2-7; 11 nucleotides align to TRBD2. In nucleotides, the CDR3 is TGTGCCTGGGCGATAGCGGGAGGGCCAGAGGACGAGCAGTACTTC. This encodes CAWAIAGGPEDEQYF.